This T cell receptor (beta chain) comes out of a study of technical replicates of blood from four donors. Here immunoSEQ multiplex PCR was the method, and the copy in TCRdb shows in-frame clones only, minus some. The data show just over 15,000 clones, under 90% seen once. This clone is a singleton in its sample. Unmatched junction bases numbered 6, after V lost 8 bases and J lost 0 bases. Germline CDR1 and CDR2: MNHEY and SMNVEV (reference sequence). The CDR3 has 15 amino acids. The sequence came from a human donor in good health. The chain links TRBV27 to TRBJ2-1; 8 bases are a match to TRBD2. The sample comprised PBMCs. CDR3 sequence reads: CASRDRGGSYNEQFF. CDR3 in DNA: TGTGCCAGCCGCGACCGGGGGGGCTCCTACAATGAGCAGTTCTTC.